Below, 16 T cell receptor beta chains from the same sample are listed, as sequenced in a study of metastatic and nonmetastatic thyroid tumors. Every patient was untreated before thyroid surgery. TCRdb re-called clones via MiXCR from the PCR reads. The table includes about 5,900 clones, around a third detected once. Source material: adjacent normal tissue. These receptors originate from a male donor with papillary thyroid cancer or a benign thyroid nodule (not recorded which). Some clones in this sample may be carry-over from other donors' samples.

The V and J genes are TRBV6-2 or TRBV6-3 and TRBJ2-7, with D perhaps assigned TRBD1 or TRBD2 (6 bases each). Germline V gives CDR1 MNHEY, CDR2 SVGEGT. CDR3 length: 16 residues. Trimming removed 1 base from V and 2 bases from J, with 15 bases in between. The CDR3 DNA is TGTGCCAGCAGTTACTTAGGGGGGTCGTTACCCTACGAGCAGTACTTC. Protein product: CASSYLGGSLPYEQYF.

J is TRBJ2-7 and V is TRBV7-2; no firm D call. Trimming cost V 0 bases and J 0 bases, with 3 bases left between them. The CDR3 consists of 13 residues. The germline CDR1 and CDR2 sequences are SGHTA and FQGNSA. For the CDR3, the DNA is TGTGCCAGCAGCTTAGCGCACTCCTACGAGCAGTACTTC. This encodes CASSLAHSYEQYF.

The rearrangement joins TRBV5-1 to TRBJ2-3, with 7 bases identical to TRBD2. The CDR3 runs to 16 residues. Germline V gene lookup returns CDR1 SGHRS and CDR2 YFSETQ. Trimming removed 1 base from V and 2 bases from J; junction bases left unmatched: 7. CDR3 sequence reads: CASSLWGRADTDTQYF. The CDR3 DNA sequence: TGCGCCAGCAGCTTGTGGGGGAGGGCCGACACAGATACGCAGTATTTT.

The chain combines TRBV6-8 with TRBJ2-3, with D possibly matching TRBD2 (5 bases). Germline V CDR1 and CDR2: MNHGY, SAAAGT. The CDR3 totals 12 residues. The V and J ends lost 7 bases and 14 bases respectively, with 19 bases between them. The CDR3 is CASIGETTPLYF. CDR3 DNA: TGTGCCAGCATCGGAGAGACTACCCCCCTGTATTTT.

The V call is TRBV5-1, the J call TRBJ1-6; unclear D gene. V shed 4 bases and J shed 10 bases, with 12 bases lying between them. Germline V gives CDR1 SGHRS, CDR2 YFSETQ. The CDR3 consists of 13 residues. CDR3 loop: CASSEGIDSPLHF. The CDR3 DNA reads as TGCGCCAGCAGCGAGGGAATCGACTCACCCCTCCACTTT.

V and J are TRBV10-3 and TRBJ1-6; D is possibly TRBD1 (6 bases). The CDR3 runs 16 residues. Trimming shortened V by 0 bases and J by 6 bases, and 12 bases separated the two germline ends. Germline values: CDR1 ENHRY, CDR2 SYGVKD. The CDR3 DNA reads as TGTGCCATCAGTGAGTCGTGGGACATCGGTAATTCACCCCTCCACTTT. Its translation is CAISESWDIGNSPLHF.

This clone has only a few counts. V and J are TRBV6-1 and TRBJ1-6; 7 bases are a match to TRBD1. The CDR3 is 15 amino acids. Unmatched junction bases numbered 6, after V lost 3 bases and J lost 7 bases. Germline V gene lookup returns CDR1 MNHNS and CDR2 SASEGT. The CDR3 loop reads CASSDTQGRNSPLHF. CDR3 DNA sequence: TGTGCCAGCAGTGACACACAGGGGAGAAATTCACCCCTCCACTTT.

Of note for this clone: A much larger clone sits a single nucleotide away, making a read error possible. Within the sample, other DNA sequences also encode this same CDR3. V is TRBV3-1 and J is TRBJ1-6; 10 bases line up with TRBD1. Germline V lookup: CDR1 LGHDT, CDR2 YNNKEL (reference sequence). CDR3 length: 14 amino acids. The CDR3 loop is CASSQGTGDSPLHF. Written as DNA, the CDR3 is TGCGCCAGCAGCCAAGGGACAGGGGATTCACCCCTCCACTTT.

The table lists this clone with a few counts. V is TRBV27 and J is TRBJ1-6, with D possibly matching TRBD1 (5 bases). V was cut by 6 bases and J by 5 bases, with 11 bases left in between. Germline-derived CDR1 and CDR2 are MNHEY and SMNVEV (reference sequence). The CDR3 runs 14 residues. The CDR3 reads CASRGGRDNSPLHF. In nucleotides, the CDR3 is TGTGCCAGCAGGGGGGGGAGGGATAATTCACCCCTCCACTTT.

By share of the sample, this clone is large. The rearrangement links TRBV11-1 to TRBJ1-2; D is unclear. Per the germline V gene, CDR1 is SGHAT and CDR2 is FQDESV (reference sequence). Deletions cut 0 bases from V and 3 bases from J, with 5 bases between. The CDR3 runs to 13 residues. The CDR3 nucleotides read TGTGCCAGCAGCTTAGCCTCCCACTATGGCTACACCTTC. Residues: CASSLASHYGYTF.

This clone was observed a handful of times. The V and J genes are TRBV27 and TRBJ1-6; 8 bases line up with TRBD1. V gave up 1 base and J gave up 9 bases; unmatched junction bases: 5. The CDR3 is made up of 15 amino acids. Germline CDR1 MNHEY, CDR2 SMNVEV (reference sequence). CDR3 sequence: CASSLFGQGVSPLHF. The CDR3 DNA is TGTGCCAGCAGTTTATTCGGACAGGGAGTTTCACCCCTCCACTTT.

The V and J genes are TRBV7-9 and TRBJ2-1, with TRBD2 matching 11 bases. Unmatched junction bases numbered 1, after V lost 1 base and J lost 8 bases. The CDR3 contains 14 residues. Germline CDR1 reads SEHNR; CDR2 reads FQNEAQ (reference sequence). The CDR3 is CASSLGLAGYEQFF. The CDR3 nucleotides are TGTGCCAGCAGCTTAGGACTAGCGGGATATGAGCAGTTCTTC.

The CDR3 DNA follows: TGTGCCAGCAACAAACCCGGGAACTATGGCTACACCTTC. It encodes CASNKPGNYGYTF. J is TRBJ1-2 and V is TRBV6-1; D is unclear. CDR1 is MNHNS and CDR2 is SASEGT in the germline V gene. V lost 7 bases and J lost 2, with 11 bases in between. The CDR3 has 13 amino acids.

CDR3: CASSENSLLSTSGAEQFF. CDR3 coding DNA: TGTGCCAGCAGTGAAAACAGCCTCCTGTCAACGAGCGGGGCTGAGCAGTTCTTC. The chain links TRBV6-1 to TRBJ2-1, with TRBD2 identical over 7 bases. Trimming cost V 2 bases and J 9 bases; bases outside gene matches: 19. This CDR3 region has 18 residues. CDR1 MNHNS and CDR2 SASEGT come from the germline V gene.

This clone has more than one count but fewer than ten. V gene TRBV6-1 combines with J gene TRBJ1-6; no clear D. Looked up from germline, CDR1 is MNHNS and CDR2 is SASEGT. The CDR3 runs to 14 residues. V was pared by 5 bases and J by 7 bases, with 12 bases between. Here the CDR3 reads CASSLEGVNSPLHF. As DNA, the CDR3 is TGTGCCAGCAGTCTAGAGGGCGTCAATTCACCCCTCCACTTT.

The chain combines TRBV9 with TRBJ1-1; 7 bases line up with TRBD1. CDR1 and CDR2 (germline): SGDLS, YYNGEE. V dropped 4 bases and J dropped 2; count of bases not matched to a gene: 2. The length of the CDR3 is 13 residues. As DNA, the CDR3 is TGTGCCAGCAGCCAGGGGGTCAACACTGAAGCTTTCTTT. This translates into CASSQGVNTEAFF.